This T cell receptor (beta chain) is drawn from a study of blood T cell repertoires in COVID-19. Turning to the study itself: T cells, B-cell-depleted T cells, or PBMCs supplied cDNA or gDNA.

Some clones are missing from TCRdb's copy, which holds only in-frame ones; the method was immunoSEQ multiplex PCR. The sample includes about 140,000 clones, about nine tenths seen only once; the top ten take roughly 37%. Trimming at V came to 3 bases and at J to 4 bases, leaving 7 bases not matched to a gene. CDR1 is SGHRS and CDR2 is YFSETQ in the germline V gene. The length of the CDR3 is 15 residues. The sequencing sample was made of peripheral blood. The sequence derives from a middle-aged man who had recovered from COVID-19. The V call is TRBV5-1, the J call TRBJ1-1; 9 nucleotides align to TRBD1. CDR3 nucleotide sequence: TGCGCCAGCAGCTCCGGACAGGGGTCGTTCACTGAAGCTTTCTTT. It is translated as CASSSGQGSFTEAFF. The entire variable domain, with the rest obtained from reference TRBV5-1 and TRBJ1-1, is as follows: KAGVTQTPRYLIKTRGQQVTLSCSPISGHRSVSWYQQTPGQGLQFLFEYFSETQRNKGNFPGRFSGRQFSNSRSEMNVSTLELGDSALYLCASSSGQGSFTEAFFGQGTRLTVV.